This T cell receptor (beta chain) was documented in a study of persistence of HIV-infected CD4 T cells. This clone was seen a handful of times. The antigen is undetermined. Lysates of CMV-infected fibroblasts at 8 to 10 ug/mL stimulated these cells. Sorted nonresponding memory CD4+ T cells were CD40L-negative, CD69-negative, CD45RO-high. Donors had undetectable plasma HIV-1 RNA, under 50 copies/mL, for 4+ years. The CDR3 is 17 amino acids. CDR1 is LGHDT and CDR2 is YNNKEL in the germline V gene (reference sequence). V was shortened by 0 bases and J by 4 bases, with 18 bases between the two germline ends. The immunoSEQ assay was version 4, run in survey mode. Sequenced by immunoSEQ multiplex PCR; TCRdb stores in-frame clones only, minus some. The sample yields tens of thousands of clones, 82% seen once.

This TCR derives from an adult woman with HIV who was CMV-seropositive. The sequenced sample was CD4+ T cells sorted from PBMCs after approximately 20-hour stimulation, obtained from a patient who received antiretroviral therapy. The gene calls are TRBV3-1 (or the pseudogene TRBV3-2) and TRBJ1-2; a possible D gene is TRBD1 (6 bases). The DNA of the CDR3 is TGTGCCAGCAGCCAAGAGACGACAGGCCGTTCCCTCTATGGCTACACCTTC. Protein: CASSQETTGRSLYGYTF.